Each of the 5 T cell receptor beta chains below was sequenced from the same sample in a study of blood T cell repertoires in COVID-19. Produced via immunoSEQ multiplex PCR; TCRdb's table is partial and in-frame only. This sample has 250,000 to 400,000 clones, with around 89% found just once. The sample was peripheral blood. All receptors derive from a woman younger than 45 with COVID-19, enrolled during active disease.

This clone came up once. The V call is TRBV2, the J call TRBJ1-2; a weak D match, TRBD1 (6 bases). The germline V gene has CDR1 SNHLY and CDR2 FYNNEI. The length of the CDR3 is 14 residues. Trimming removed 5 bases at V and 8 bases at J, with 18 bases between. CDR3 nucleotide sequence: TGTGCCAGCAGTAAACCTGAGACAGGTATAGGCTACACCTTC. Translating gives CASSKPETGIGYTF.

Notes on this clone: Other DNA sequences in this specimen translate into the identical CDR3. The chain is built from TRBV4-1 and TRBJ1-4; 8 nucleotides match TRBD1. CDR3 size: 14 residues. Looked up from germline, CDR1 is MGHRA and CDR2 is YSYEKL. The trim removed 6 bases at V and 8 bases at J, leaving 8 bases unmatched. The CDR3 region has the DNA TGCGCCAGCAGGGACAGGGTCGACGGAGAAAAACTGTTTTTT. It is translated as CASRDRVDGEKLFF.

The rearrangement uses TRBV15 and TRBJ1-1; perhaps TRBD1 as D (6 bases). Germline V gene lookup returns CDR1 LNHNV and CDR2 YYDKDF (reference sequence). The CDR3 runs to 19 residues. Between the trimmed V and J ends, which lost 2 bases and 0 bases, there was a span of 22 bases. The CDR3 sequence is CATSRNPGTSFSMNTEAFF. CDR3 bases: TGTGCCACCAGCAGAAACCCCGGGACAAGCTTTTCGATGAACACTGAAGCTTTCTTT.

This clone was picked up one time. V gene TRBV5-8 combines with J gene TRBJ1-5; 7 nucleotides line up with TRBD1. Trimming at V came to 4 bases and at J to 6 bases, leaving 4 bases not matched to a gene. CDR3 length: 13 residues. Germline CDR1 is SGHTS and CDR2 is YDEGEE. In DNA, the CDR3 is TGTGCCAGCAGCCAACAGGGGACTCAGCCCCAGCATTTT. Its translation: CASSQQGTQPQHF.

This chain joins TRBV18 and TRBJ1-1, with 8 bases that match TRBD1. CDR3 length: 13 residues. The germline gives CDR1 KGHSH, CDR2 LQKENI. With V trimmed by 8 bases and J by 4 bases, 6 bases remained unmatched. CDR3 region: CASATGVGTEAFF. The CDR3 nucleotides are TGTGCCAGCGCGACAGGGGTGGGCACTGAAGCTTTCTTT. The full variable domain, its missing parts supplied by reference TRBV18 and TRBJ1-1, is NAGVMQNPRHLVRRRGQEARLRCSPMKGHSHVYWYRQLPEEGLKFMVYLQKENIIDESGMPKERFSAEFPKEGPSILRIQQVVRGDSAAYFCASATGVGTEAFFGQGTRLTVV.